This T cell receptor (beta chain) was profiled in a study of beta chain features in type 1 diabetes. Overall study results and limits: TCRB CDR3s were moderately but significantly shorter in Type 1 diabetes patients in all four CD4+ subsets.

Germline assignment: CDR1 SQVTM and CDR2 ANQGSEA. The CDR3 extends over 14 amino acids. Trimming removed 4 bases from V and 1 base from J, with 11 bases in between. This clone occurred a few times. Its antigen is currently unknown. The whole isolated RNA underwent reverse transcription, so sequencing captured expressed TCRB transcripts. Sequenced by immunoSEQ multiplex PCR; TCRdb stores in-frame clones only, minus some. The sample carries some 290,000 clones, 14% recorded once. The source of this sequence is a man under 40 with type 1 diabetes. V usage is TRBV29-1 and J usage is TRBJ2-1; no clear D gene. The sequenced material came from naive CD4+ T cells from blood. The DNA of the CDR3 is TGCAGCGTTGCTTTTGGCCCGTCCTACAATGAGCAGTTCTTC. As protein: CSVAFGPSYNEQFF.